Below are 14 T cell receptor beta chains sequenced from a single sample in a study of OX40 agonist ivuxolimab in advanced cancers. TCRdb's table, derived via immunoSEQ multiplex PCR, lists solely in-frame clones and lacks some. The sample shows 95,000 to 100,000 clones, approximately 93% of them seen only once. The sequenced sample was CD4+ or CD8+ T cells sorted from blood, obtained in a trial of the OX40 agonist ivuxolimab. Receptors originate from an adult with an advanced solid tumor such as melanoma, head and neck, liver or kidney cancer.

Points on this clone: The junction differs from germline at one of its ends, possibly a read error. The V and J genes are TRBV19 and TRBJ1-2, with D perhaps TRBD1 (5 bases). Germline CDR1 reads LNHDA; CDR2 reads SQIVND (reference sequence). The CDR3 runs 12 residues. The CDR3 nucleotides read TGTGCCAATAGTCGGGGGAGCTATGGCTACACCTTC. It translates to CANSRGSYGYTF.

This sequence joins TRBV12-5 and TRBJ1-3; D call uncertain. The CDR3 runs to 13 residues. The germline V and J ends were trimmed by 7 bases and 1 base, with 8 bases remaining between them. Per germline, CDR1 LGHNT and CDR2 FRNRAP. CDR3 sequence: CASEADSGNTIYF. CDR3 in DNA: TGTGCTAGTGAGGCGGATTCTGGAAACACCATATATTTT.

This chain links TRBV28 with TRBJ2-1; 8 bases align to TRBD1. The CDR3 length is 15 residues. The germline gives CDR1 MDHEN, CDR2 SYDVKM. Trimming took 4 bases from V and 9 from J; bases not matched to a gene: 11. The DNA of the CDR3 is TGTGCCAGCAGTTCGGCCGGGACAGGTATAATTGAGCAGTTCTTC. Translating gives CASSSAGTGIIEQFF. The full variable domain, completed using reference TRBV28 and TRBJ2-1, is DVKVTQSSRYLVKRTGEKVFLECVQDMDHENMFWYRQDPGLGLRLIYFSYDVKMKEKGDIPEGYSVSREKKERFSLILESASTNQTSMYLCASSSAGTGIIEQFFGPGTRLTVL.

The chain carries TRBV28 and TRBJ1-2; 9 positions agree with TRBD1. CDR3 length equals 15 residues. Germline values: CDR1 MDHEN, CDR2 SYDVKM. J gave up 4 bases and V 8 bases, and 11 bases lay outside the gene matches. CDR3 in amino acids: CASSPQGQGSYGYTF. The CDR3 coding sequence is TGTGCCAGCTCCCCTCAGGGACAGGGTAGCTATGGCTACACCTTC.

CDR3 sequence reads: CATSGTGGRDQPQHF. As DNA, the CDR3 is TGTGCCACCAGTGGAACAGGGGGCCGGGATCAGCCCCAGCATTTT. The V and J genes are TRBV15 and TRBJ1-5; 9 bases are shared with TRBD1. Germline lookup yields CDR1 LNHNV and CDR2 YYDKDF (reference sequence). Trimming took 6 bases from V and 5 from J; bases not matched to a gene: 8. This CDR3 has 15 residues. Complete variable domain (other parts from reference TRBV15 and TRBJ1-5): DAMVIQNPRYQVTQFGKPVTLSCSQTLNHNVMYWYQQKSSQAPKLLFHYYDKDFNNEADTPDNFQSRRPNTSFCFLDIRSPGLGDTAMYLCATSGTGGRDQPQHFGDGTRLSIL.

The rearrangement joins TRBV4-2 to TRBJ2-1; no reliable D call. This CDR3 has 13 residues. V lost 4 bases and J 2 bases, leaving 6 bases between the germline ends. Looked up from germline, CDR1 is LGHNA and CDR2 is YNFKEQ. The CDR3 sequence is CASSPDPYNEQFF. Written as DNA, the CDR3 is TGTGCCAGCAGCCCTGATCCCTACAATGAGCAGTTCTTC.

The V and J genes are TRBV28 and TRBJ2-1; D is undetermined. This CDR3 region has 12 residues. Per the germline V gene, CDR1 is MDHEN and CDR2 is SYDVKM. The V gene lost 5 bases and the J gene lost 13 bases, with 15 bases spanning the gap. In DNA, the CDR3 is TGTGCCAGCAGTGGGGTCCCCAGGATTCAGTTCTTC. As protein: CASSGVPRIQFF.

This chain uses TRBV28 with TRBJ1-1; D gene uncertain. The germline CDR1 and CDR2 sequences are MDHEN and SYDVKM. Trimming stripped 1 base from V and 1 base from J, with 10 bases between. This CDR3 spans 15 amino acids. CDR3 protein: CASSLLGMSNTEAFF. As DNA, the CDR3 is TGTGCCAGCAGTTTATTGGGGATGTCGAACACTGAAGCTTTCTTT. Drawing the rest from reference TRBV28 and TRBJ1-1, the complete variable domain is DVKVTQSSRYLVKRTGEKVFLECVQDMDHENMFWYRQDPGLGLRLIYFSYDVKMKEKGDIPEGYSVSREKKERFSLILESASTNQTSMYLCASSLLGMSNTEAFFGQGTRLTVV.

The V gene is TRBV6-5, the J gene TRBJ1-5; D ambiguous. V dropped 7 bases and J dropped 0 bases, with 7 bases sitting between them. Germline V lookup: CDR1 MNHEY, CDR2 SVGAGI. The CDR3 is 13 amino acids. The CDR3 reads CASKADSNQPQHF. In nucleotides, the CDR3 is TGTGCCAGCAAAGCGGATAGCAATCAGCCCCAGCATTTT.

This chain joins TRBV14 and TRBJ2-3; D gene unclear. The CDR3 runs 11 residues. Germline V CDR1 and CDR2: SGHDN, FVKESK. Trimming removed 4 bases at V and 2 bases at J, with 1 base between. This chain's CDR3 is CASSLTDTQYF. In DNA, the CDR3 is TGTGCCAGCAGCCTCACAGATACGCAGTATTTT.

The genes are TRBV19 and TRBJ2-7; D not certain. The CDR3 is 11 residues long. Germline V gene data show CDR1 as LNHDA and CDR2 as SQIVND (reference sequence). V was pared by 5 bases and J by 2 bases, with 4 bases between. The chain's CDR3 is CASSYTYEQYV. The CDR3 region has the DNA TGTGCCAGTAGTTACACCTACGAGCAGTACGTC.

The chain carries TRBV18 and TRBJ2-1, with 10 bases aligning to TRBD1. After removal of 3 bases from V and 7 bases from J, the junction contained 6 bases not matched to a gene. From germline, CDR1 is KGHSH and CDR2 LQKENI. This CDR3 contains 15 residues. This chain's CDR3 is CASSPSGTGVNEQFF. The DNA for the CDR3 is TGTGCCAGCTCACCGTCCGGGACAGGGGTGAATGAGCAGTTCTTC.

The J gene is TRBJ2-7, the V gene TRBV19; the match to TRBD1 covers 10 bases. CDR1 and CDR2 from the germline V gene are LNHDA and SQIVND (reference sequence). The CDR3 is 14 residues long. V shed 4 bases, J shed 3 bases, and the junction held 3 bases outside the gene matches. The CDR3 DNA is TGTGCCAGTAGTAGGGGGACAGGGGACTACGAGCAGTACTTC. Translated, it gives CASSRGTGDYEQYF.

The J gene is TRBJ2-3, the V gene TRBV27; tentatively, D is TRBD2 (5 bases). V lost 5 bases and J lost 2, with 14 bases in between. The length of the CDR3 is 15 residues. Germline V lookup: CDR1 MNHEY, CDR2 SMNVEV (reference sequence). The CDR3 nucleotides are TGTGCCAGCAGTGTACTAGGTTCGGTCACAGATACGCAGTATTTT. Translation: CASSVLGSVTDTQYF.